This is a list of T cell receptor beta chains from one sample in a study of cytomegalovirus exposure and HLA in healthy donors. TCRdb's table, derived via immunoSEQ multiplex PCR, lists solely in-frame clones and lacks some. Here the sample spans some 140,000 clones, roughly 85% being singletons. Material: PBMCs. The receptors here all came from a man aged 40-55 years in good health and CMV-seropositive. Both conserved end residues are part of each CDR3. Fields, in order: V gene, D gene, J gene, clone size, CDR3 DNA, CDR3 protein. D genes are given only for firm matches. Rows may omit the clone size; those that give it use once, few, many or a size class.

V gene: TRBV6-4; D gene: -; J gene: TRBJ2-2; clone size: -; CDR3 DNA: TGTGCCAGCAGCCCCCAAGGCGGTAACACCGGGGAGCTGTTTTTT; CDR3 protein: CASSPQGGNTGELFF
V gene: TRBV5-6; D gene: -; J gene: TRBJ1-5; clone size: -; CDR3 DNA: TGTGCCAGCAGCCGAAGGCCCAGGGACAATCAGCCCCAGCATTTT; CDR3 protein: CASSRRPRDNQPQHF
V gene: TRBV19; D gene: -; J gene: TRBJ2-2; clone size: once; CDR3 DNA: TGTGCCAGTAGTATCAGGCAGGGTGGCACCGGAGAGCTGTTTTTT; CDR3 protein: CASSIRQGGTGELFF
V gene: TRBV6-6; D gene: -; J gene: TRBJ2-5; clone size: -; CDR3 DNA: TGTGCCAGCAGTAAAGGACACGGCCTCCAAGAGACCCAGTACTTC; CDR3 protein: CASSKGHGLQETQYF
V gene: TRBV25-1; D gene: -; J gene: TRBJ1-1; clone size: -; CDR3 DNA: TGTGCCAGCAGAATTGGAGGGATTGGATCTGAAGCTTTCTTT; CDR3 protein: CASRIGGIGSEAFF
V gene: TRBV27; D gene: TRBD1; J gene: TRBJ2-7; clone size: few; CDR3 DNA: TGTGCCAGCAGTTTAGGACAGGGGAAGATTTCCTACGAGCAGTACTTC; CDR3 protein: CASSLGQGKISYEQYF
V gene: TRBV2; D gene: TRBD1; J gene: TRBJ1-2; clone size: -; CDR3 DNA: TGTGCCAGCATTGCGGACAGGGGTTCTGGCTACACCTTC; CDR3 protein: CASIADRGSGYTF
V gene: TRBV7-9; D gene: TRBD1; J gene: TRBJ1-4; clone size: -; CDR3 DNA: TGTGCCAGCAGCCCGAGACAGGGGGAAGGCCCTGCAACTAATGAAAAACTGTTTTTT; CDR3 protein: CASSPRQGEGPATNEKLFF
V gene: TRBV9; D gene: -; J gene: TRBJ2-5; clone size: -; CDR3 DNA: TGTGCCAGCAGCTTAGGCGGAGGAGGAGGAGAGACCCAGTACTTC; CDR3 protein: CASSLGGGGGETQYF
V gene: TRBV7-6; D gene: TRBD2; J gene: TRBJ2-1; clone size: -; CDR3 DNA: TGTGCCAGCAGCCTTACTAGCGGGAGGGGCTCCTACAATGAGCAGTTCTTC; CDR3 protein: CASSLTSGRGSYNEQFF
V gene: TRBV19; D gene: TRBD2; J gene: TRBJ2-7; clone size: -; CDR3 DNA: TGTGCCAGTAGTCGCCGGACTAGCGGGTACGAGCAGTACTTC; CDR3 protein: CASSRRTSGYEQYF
V gene: TRBV2; D gene: -; J gene: TRBJ2-1; clone size: -; CDR3 DNA: TGTGCCAGCAGTACCCTAGCCAGCTCCTACAATGAGCAGTTCTTC; CDR3 protein: CASSTLASSYNEQFF
V gene: TRBV5-1; D gene: TRBD2; J gene: TRBJ2-5; clone size: -; CDR3 DNA: TGCGCCAGCAGATCGGGACTAGCGGTCGAAGAGACCCAGTACTTC; CDR3 protein: CASRSGLAVEETQYF
V gene: TRBV5-1; D gene: TRBD1; J gene: TRBJ1-1; clone size: -; CDR3 DNA: TGCGCCAGCAGCCGACAGGGGTTGGGCACTGAAGCTTTCTTT; CDR3 protein: CASSRQGLGTEAFF
V gene: TRBV4-2; D gene: -; J gene: TRBJ2-7; clone size: -; CDR3 DNA: TGTGCCAGCAGCCAAGATTCAGGGGCAGGGGAGCAGTACTTC; CDR3 protein: CASSQDSGAGEQYF
V gene: TRBV7-3; D gene: TRBD2; J gene: TRBJ2-1; clone size: -; CDR3 DNA: TGTGCCAGCAGCTTAGTTGCTAGCGGGAGTCTGGATGAGCAGTTCTTC; CDR3 protein: CASSLVASGSLDEQFF
V gene: TRBV7-9; D gene: TRBD1; J gene: TRBJ1-2; clone size: few; CDR3 DNA: TGTGCCAGCAGCCTAAGACAGGGAGAGGGCTACACCTTC; CDR3 protein: CASSLRQGEGYTF
V gene: TRBV27; D gene: -; J gene: TRBJ1-1; clone size: -; CDR3 DNA: TGTGCCAGCAGTTTAGGAGGGTTGGAAGCTTTCTTT; CDR3 protein: CASSLGGLEAFF
V gene: TRBV5-4; D gene: TRBD1; J gene: TRBJ2-7; clone size: -; CDR3 DNA: TGTGCCAGCAGGCTCGGGACAGGGGCATCCTACGAGCAGTACTTC; CDR3 protein: CASRLGTGASYEQYF
V gene: TRBV30; D gene: -; J gene: TRBJ1-2; clone size: -; CDR3 DNA: TGTGCCTGGAGATTGAGCAATAACTATGGCTACACCTTC; CDR3 protein: CAWRLSNNYGYTF
V gene: TRBV5-1; D gene: -; J gene: TRBJ2-6; clone size: -; CDR3 DNA: TGCGCCAGCAGCCTCATAGGGGCGGGAGCCAACGTCCTGACTTTC; CDR3 protein: CASSLIGAGANVLTF
V gene: TRBV2; D gene: TRBD1; J gene: TRBJ2-2; clone size: -; CDR3 DNA: TGTGCCAGCAGCGGACAGGGGGCCGGGGAGCTGTTTTTT; CDR3 protein: CASSGQGAGELFF
V gene: TRBV7-2; D gene: -; J gene: TRBJ1-2; clone size: -; CDR3 DNA: TGTGCCAGCAGCTTATCCAGGTTCGATGGCTACACCTTC; CDR3 protein: CASSLSRFDGYTF
V gene: TRBV19; D gene: -; J gene: TRBJ1-2; clone size: -; CDR3 DNA: TGTGCCAGTAGTATTGGGGCCGCGGAGGGCTTAAGTGGCTACACCTTC; CDR3 protein: CASSIGAAEGLSGYTF
V gene: TRBV19; D gene: TRBD1; J gene: TRBJ1-4; clone size: -; CDR3 DNA: TGTGCCAGTAGTACGACAGGGGTGGGTGAAAAACTGTTTTTT; CDR3 protein: CASSTTGVGEKLFF
V gene: TRBV7-9; D gene: -; J gene: TRBJ1-2; clone size: many; CDR3 DNA: TGTGCCAGCAGCTTAGTGGGCTACGAACCCTATGGCTACACCTTC; CDR3 protein: CASSLVGYEPYGYTF
V gene: TRBV6-1; D gene: TRBD1; J gene: TRBJ2-5; clone size: -; CDR3 DNA: TGTGCCAGCAGTGAAGCAGGGACAGGCGGAACCCTAGAGACCCAGTACTTC; CDR3 protein: CASSEAGTGGTLETQYF
V gene: TRBV19; D gene: TRBD1; J gene: TRBJ1-5; clone size: -; CDR3 DNA: TGTGCCAGTAGTACCCCCCGGGACAGTTTAAATCAGCCCCAGCATTTT; CDR3 protein: CASSTPRDSLNQPQHF
V gene: TRBV10-1; D gene: TRBD2; J gene: TRBJ2-5; clone size: -; CDR3 DNA: TGCGCCAGCAGTGAGGTAGCGGGAGGAGTAGAGACCCAGTACTTC; CDR3 protein: CASSEVAGGVETQYF
V gene: TRBV28; D gene: TRBD1; J gene: TRBJ1-2; clone size: few; CDR3 DNA: TGTGCCAGCAGGTTGACAGGGAATAACGATGGCTACACCTTC; CDR3 protein: CASRLTGNNDGYTF
V gene: TRBV4-1; D gene: -; J gene: TRBJ1-3; clone size: -; CDR3 DNA: TGCGCCAGCAGCCCTAGCTCGGCCCTGGGGAGAAACACCATATATTTT; CDR3 protein: CASSPSSALGRNTIYF
V gene: TRBV27; D gene: -; J gene: TRBJ1-5; clone size: -; CDR3 DNA: TGTGCCAGCAGTTTGTTACAGGGCCGTAATCAGCCCCAGCATTTT; CDR3 protein: CASSLLQGRNQPQHF
V gene: TRBV29-1; D gene: TRBD1; J gene: TRBJ2-7; clone size: -; CDR3 DNA: TGCAGCGTTGGGACAGGGGGTTCCCTCTACGAGCAGTACTTC; CDR3 protein: CSVGTGGSLYEQYF
V gene: TRBV29-1; D gene: -; J gene: TRBJ1-5; clone size: -; CDR3 DNA: TGCAGCGTTCTTATAGGGGATCAGCCCCAGCATTTT; CDR3 protein: CSVLIGDQPQHF
V gene: TRBV28; D gene: TRBD1; J gene: TRBJ1-1; clone size: -; CDR3 DNA: TGTGCCGGAGGGACAGCAGCAGAAGCTTTCTTT; CDR3 protein: CAGGTAAEAFF
V gene: TRBV7-8; D gene: -; J gene: TRBJ2-2; clone size: -; CDR3 DNA: TGTGCCAGCAGTACCGGGGTCACCGGGGAGCTGTTTTTT; CDR3 protein: CASSTGVTGELFF
V gene: TRBV5-4; D gene: TRBD1; J gene: TRBJ1-2; clone size: -; CDR3 DNA: TGTGCCAGCAGCTTGGCCGAGACAGGGGGCTATGGCTACACCTTC; CDR3 protein: CASSLAETGGYGYTF
V gene: TRBV9; D gene: -; J gene: TRBJ1-1; clone size: -; CDR3 DNA: TGTGCCAGCAGCGAGATAAGAGGGAGGGCTTTCTTT; CDR3 protein: CASSEIRGRAFF
V gene: TRBV12-5; D gene: TRBD2; J gene: TRBJ2-2; clone size: few; CDR3 DNA: TGTGCTAGTGGCCAGAGTAGCGGGACGTTGAACACCGGGGAGCTGTTTTTT; CDR3 protein: CASGQSSGTLNTGELFF
V gene: TRBV27; D gene: TRBD1; J gene: TRBJ1-6; clone size: -; CDR3 DNA: TGTGCCAGCAGTCCCTTAGGACAGGCCCTGCTTTCACCCCTCCACTTT; CDR3 protein: CASSPLGQALLSPLHF
V gene: TRBV10-3; D gene: -; J gene: TRBJ1-1; clone size: -; CDR3 DNA: TGTGCCATCAGTGAGAGGGAAGCGGACGGAGCTTTCTTT; CDR3 protein: CAISEREADGAFF
V gene: TRBV6-1; D gene: -; J gene: TRBJ2-7; clone size: -; CDR3 DNA: TGTGCCAGCAGTGAGGGGCCGGCACTCTACGAGCAGTACTTC; CDR3 protein: CASSEGPALYEQYF
V gene: TRBV7-9; D gene: -; J gene: TRBJ1-2; clone size: -; CDR3 DNA: TGTGCCAGCAGAGGAGACAGTGACTTTGTAGGTTACACCTTC; CDR3 protein: CASRGDSDFVGYTF
V gene: TRBV4-2; D gene: -; J gene: TRBJ1-2; clone size: few; CDR3 DNA: TGTGCCAGCAGCCAAGCCTTCGGTGCAACTAACTATGGCTACACCTTC; CDR3 protein: CASSQAFGATNYGYTF
V gene: TRBV10-3; D gene: TRBD1; J gene: TRBJ2-6; clone size: few; CDR3 DNA: TGTGCCATCAGCCGACAGGGAACCCCCTCTGGGGCCAACGTCCTGACTTTC; CDR3 protein: CAISRQGTPSGANVLTF
V gene: TRBV6-1; D gene: -; J gene: TRBJ2-2; clone size: few; CDR3 DNA: TGTGCCAGCAGTCTTGCAGGGAACACCGGGGAGCTGTTTTTT; CDR3 protein: CASSLAGNTGELFF